This TCR beta chain was documented in a study of shared clonotypes between healthy human individuals (dated by TCRdb to the early 2020s). For the wider study: Three men and a couple of women, aged 18 to 49 years, made up the cohort. Per donor, three plates each were used for CD4 naive and CD4 memory, two for CD8 naive, and one for CD8 memory. To estimate repertoire size and how much clonotype sharing occurs between individuals, the study deeply sequenced the blood TCR repertoires of five healthy adults. Different laboratories and diverse techniques were used to prepare libraries and sequence TCR repertoires, to increase sequencing depth and limit assay-specific biases. Per donor, leukapheresis produced somewhere between about 0.8 and 9 billion PBMCs. General study outcomes and caveats: Estimated clonotype richness was generally larger for naive than for memory subsets. Even with the large sequencing depth, rarefaction of the sorted-subset datasets indicated that sequencing was incomplete. Based on pairwise subsampling, the degree of clonotype sharing among donors was expected to be affected by sequencing depth. The small number of donors limited the genetic and exposure-history diversity represented. Sampling was restricted to blood, and TCR repertoires in tissue are likely to differ from TCR repertoires in blood. About 4.5% of naive CD4, 3.5% of naive CD8, approximately 2% of memory CD4, and around 0.4% of memory CD8 clonotypes were shared across several donors. Clonotypes shared by all four sorted-subset donors showed higher generation probabilities than non-shared clonotypes.

The germline V gene provides CDR1 MNHEY and CDR2 SVGAGI. The CDR3 measures 14 amino acids from cysteine to phenylalanine. Solely the CDR3 DNA is kept, with 42 bases framed from the first base. V is pruned by 2 bases and J by 8 bases, leaving 8 bases of the junction without a gene match. Using the deep immunoSEQ assay, multiplex PCR amplified TCR CDR3 regions from genomic DNA. Genomic DNA extracted from each cell subset was distributed evenly over all wells of several immunoSEQ 96-well plates, and each plate served as one replicate. For sorted subsets, about 200 ng genomic DNA, equal to 30,000 or so T cell genomes, was loaded into each replicate PCR. The purified libraries were quantified using a Qubit 3.0 fluorometer, sized with a Bioanalyzer 2100, and then quantified again using the KAPA Library Quantification kit. Every immunoSEQ 96-well plate was sequenced on a dedicated single-read 150-cycle Illumina NextSeq 550 flow cell. The published analysis was carried out like this. The immunoSEQ output contained only junctional sequences without quality scores, so filtering could not match that applied to full-length reads. To assign V/J genes and CDR3, sequences were annotated using PyIR, a Python wrapper for IgBLAST v1.9, with IMGT germline references. Reads with weak V/J assignments (E-value above 1e-6), missing CDR3, stop codons, out-of-frame junctions, or ambiguous translated residues were removed. V3J clonotypes were defined as sequences sharing an identical inferred V gene, J gene, and CDR3 amino acid sequence. To compute the percentage overlap between repertoires, the number of shared unique clonotypes was divided by the size of the smaller repertoire. Richness of each repertoire was evaluated using RTK rarefaction, the Chao1 estimator, and Recon v2.1 estimates of unobserved clonotypes. Generation probabilities for all TCRbeta clonotypes obtained by the gDNA method from a handful of donors were computed using OLGA. TCRdb mirrors the immuneACCESS table, restricted to in-frame sequences. Some clones are absent from its copies; in checked studies, under half trace to an unresolved V gene, and the reason for the others is unknown. D and trimming come from the DNA, and the V and J calls and clone size come from that table. This sample has about 320,000 clones in its table, and around 87% of those were observed once. The ten largest clones add up to 15% to 20% of the sample.

Points on this clone: This clone's antigen is unknown. Base qualities were left out, and no much larger clone turns up one base away.

The donors were healthy, HIV-negative adults with no recently reported acute infections or vaccinations. All donors were Caucasian adults living in Nashville, Tennessee, USA. The CD8 memory samples were a combination of magnetically selected CD45RO+ cells and CCR7-negative CD45RA+ effector memory (TemRA) cells. Blood was obtained by leukapheresis, after which PBMCs were separated by Ficoll-Histopaque density gradient centrifugation and cryopreserved in liquid nitrogen vapor phase. Purity and quantity of every magnetically sorted T cell population were checked by analytical flow cytometry. Genomic DNA was isolated from every sorted fraction and measured by UV absorbance on a Nanodrop 2000c.

This sequence uses TRBV6-5 and TRBJ1-2, with 7 middle bases fitting TRBD1. Sample: memory CD8+ T cells sorted from blood. What this sample's cell subset or site label stands for: CD45RO+ cells pooled with CCR7-negative TemRA cells. This receptor was taken from a man aged 18 to 30 in good health. The encoded CDR3 is CASSYREGAAGYTF. The bases read TGTGCCAGCAGTTACCGCGAGGGGGCAGCGGGCTACACCTTC.